This TCR beta chain was recovered during a study of shared clonotypes between healthy human individuals. Study-wide findings and caveats: Having only a few donors restricted how much genetic and exposure-history diversity was captured.

This clone has a single count. What it binds is unknown. V shed 4 bases, J shed 2 bases, and the junction held 5 bases outside the gene matches. The CDR3 runs to 14 residues. The germline V gene has CDR1 SGHNT and CDR2 YYREEE (reference sequence). Execution of the assay was at deep level. Using immunoSEQ multiplex PCR, the repertoire was profiled, and TCRdb retains in-frame clones only, with some absent. This sample carries about 2.3 million clones, 85% to 95% of them seen once, and the ten largest clones take approximately 0.41%. This clonotype originated in a man between 18 and 29 years old in good health. Some clones in this sample may be carry-over from other donors' samples. The rearrangement uses TRBV5-4 and TRBJ1-2; 7 bases fit TRBD1. The sample was naive CD4+ T cells from PBMCs. The subset is: CD45RA+ positively selected. Here the CDR3 DNA reads TGTGCCAGCAGCACATCGACAGGGAACTATGGCTACACCTTC. It encodes CASSTSTGNYGYTF.